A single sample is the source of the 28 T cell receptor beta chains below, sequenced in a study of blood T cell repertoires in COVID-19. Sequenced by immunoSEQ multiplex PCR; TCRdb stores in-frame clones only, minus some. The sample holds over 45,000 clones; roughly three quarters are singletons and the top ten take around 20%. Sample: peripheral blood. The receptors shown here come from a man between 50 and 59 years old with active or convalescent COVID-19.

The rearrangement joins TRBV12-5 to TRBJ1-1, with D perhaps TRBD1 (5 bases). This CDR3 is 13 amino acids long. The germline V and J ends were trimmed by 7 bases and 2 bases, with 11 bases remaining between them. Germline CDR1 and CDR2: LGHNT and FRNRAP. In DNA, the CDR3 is TGTGCTAGTGCCTGGGACTTCAACACTGAAGCTTTCTTT. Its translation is CASAWDFNTEAFF.

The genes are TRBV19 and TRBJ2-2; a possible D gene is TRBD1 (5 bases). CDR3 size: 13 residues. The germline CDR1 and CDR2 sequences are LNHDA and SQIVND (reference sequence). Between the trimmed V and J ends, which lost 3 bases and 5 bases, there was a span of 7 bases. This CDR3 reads CASSISGTGELFF. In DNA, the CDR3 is TGTGCCAGTAGTATCTCAGGGACCGGGGAGCTGTTTTTT.

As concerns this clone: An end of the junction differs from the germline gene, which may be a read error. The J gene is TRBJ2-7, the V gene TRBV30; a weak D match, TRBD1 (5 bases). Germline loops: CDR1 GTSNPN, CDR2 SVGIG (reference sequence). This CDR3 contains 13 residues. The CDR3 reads CAWSGWGSNEQYF. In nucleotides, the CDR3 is TGTGCCTGGAGTGGATGGGGCTCCAACGAGCAGTACTTC. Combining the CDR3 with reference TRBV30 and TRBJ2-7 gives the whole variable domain SQTIHQWPATLVQPVGSPLSLECTVEGTSNPNLYWYRQAAGRGLQLLFYSVGIGQISSEVPQNLSASRPQDRQFILSSKKLLLSDSGFYLCAWSGWGSNEQYFGPGTRLTVT.

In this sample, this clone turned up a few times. CDR3 residues: CASSLEVAGWETQYF. In nucleotides, the CDR3 is TGCGCCAGCAGCTTGGAGGTAGCGGGGTGGGAGACCCAGTACTTC. This chain joins TRBV5-1 and TRBJ2-5; 8 positions match TRBD2. The CDR3 loop spans 15 amino acids. V lost 0 bases to trimming and J lost 5 bases; unmatched junction nucleotides: 6. From germline, CDR1 is SGHRS and CDR2 YFSETQ.

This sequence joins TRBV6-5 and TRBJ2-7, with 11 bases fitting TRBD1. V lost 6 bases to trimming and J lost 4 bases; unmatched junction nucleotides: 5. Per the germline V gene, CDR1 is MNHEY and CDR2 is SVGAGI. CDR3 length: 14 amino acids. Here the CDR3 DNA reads TGTGCCAGCAGCCCGGGACAGGGGGTGTACGAGCAGTACTTC. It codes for CASSPGQGVYEQYF.

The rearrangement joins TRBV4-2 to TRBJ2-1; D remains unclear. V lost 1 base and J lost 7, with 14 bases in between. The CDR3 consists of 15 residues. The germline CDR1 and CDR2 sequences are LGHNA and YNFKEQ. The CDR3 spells CASSQAYGVGNEQFF. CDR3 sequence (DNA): TGTGCCAGCAGCCAAGCATACGGAGTTGGGAATGAGCAGTTCTTC.

CDR3 amino acids: CASSRGTPEYQETQYF. CDR3 nucleotide sequence: TGTGCCAGCAGCCGCGGGACTCCGGAGTACCAAGAGACCCAGTACTTC. V is TRBV11-2 and J is TRBJ2-5; the D gene is possibly TRBD2 (6 bases). The CDR3 spans 16 residues. With 5 bases removed from V and 0 bases from J, the gap between germline ends came to 16 bases. The V gene's germline CDR1 is SGHAT and CDR2 FQNNGV.

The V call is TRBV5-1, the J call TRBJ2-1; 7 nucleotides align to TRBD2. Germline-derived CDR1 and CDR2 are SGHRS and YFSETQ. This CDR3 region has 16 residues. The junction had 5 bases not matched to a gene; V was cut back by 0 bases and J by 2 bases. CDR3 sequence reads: CASSLAGGTAYNEQFF. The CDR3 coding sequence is TGCGCCAGCAGCTTGGCCGGGGGGACGGCCTACAATGAGCAGTTCTTC. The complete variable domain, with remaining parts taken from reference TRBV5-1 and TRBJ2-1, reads KAGVTQTPRYLIKTRGQQVTLSCSPISGHRSVSWYQQTPGQGLQFLFEYFSETQRNKGNFPGRFSGRQFSNSRSEMNVSTLELGDSALYLCASSLAGGTAYNEQFFGPGTRLTVL.

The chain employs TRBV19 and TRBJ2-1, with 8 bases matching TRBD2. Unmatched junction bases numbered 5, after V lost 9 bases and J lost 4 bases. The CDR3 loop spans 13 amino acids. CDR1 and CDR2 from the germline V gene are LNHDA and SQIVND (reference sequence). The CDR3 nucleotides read TGTGCCAGCGGTAGCGGGATTTACAATGAGCAGTTCTTC. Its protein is CASGSGIYNEQFF.

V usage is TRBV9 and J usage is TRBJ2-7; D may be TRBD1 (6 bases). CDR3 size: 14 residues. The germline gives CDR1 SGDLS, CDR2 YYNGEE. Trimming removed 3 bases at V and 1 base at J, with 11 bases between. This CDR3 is CASSARDMSYEQYF. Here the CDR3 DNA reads TGTGCCAGCAGCGCCCGGGACATGTCCTACGAGCAGTACTTC.

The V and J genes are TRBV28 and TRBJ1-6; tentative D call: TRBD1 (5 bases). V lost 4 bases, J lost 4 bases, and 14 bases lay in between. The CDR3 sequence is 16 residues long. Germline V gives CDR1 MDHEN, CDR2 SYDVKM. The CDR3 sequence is CASSSRTRPYNSPLHF. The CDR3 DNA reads TGTGCCAGCAGTTCGCGGACAAGGCCTTATAATTCACCCCTCCACTTT.

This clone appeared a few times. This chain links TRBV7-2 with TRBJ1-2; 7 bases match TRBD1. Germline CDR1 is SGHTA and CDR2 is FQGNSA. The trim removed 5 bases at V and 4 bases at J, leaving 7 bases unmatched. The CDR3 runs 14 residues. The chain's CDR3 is CASSPPGQPYGYTF. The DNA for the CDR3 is TGTGCCAGCAGCCCTCCGGGACAGCCCTATGGCTACACCTTC.

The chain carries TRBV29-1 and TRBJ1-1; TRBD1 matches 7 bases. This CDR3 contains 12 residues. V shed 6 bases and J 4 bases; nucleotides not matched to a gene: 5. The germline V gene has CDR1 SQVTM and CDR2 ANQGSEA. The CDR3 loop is CSVTGFSTEAFF. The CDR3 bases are TGCAGCGTGACAGGGTTTAGCACTGAAGCTTTCTTT.

The CDR3 loop is CATSKASEGYTF. The CDR3 DNA reads as TGTGCCACCTCTAAGGCCTCGGAGGGCTACACCTTC. The rearrangement links TRBV6-5 to TRBJ1-2; unclear D gene. The CDR3 loop spans 12 amino acids. Trimming took 10 bases from V and 8 from J, leaving 17 bases between them. Germline V gene sequence: CDR1 MNHEY, CDR2 SVGAGI.

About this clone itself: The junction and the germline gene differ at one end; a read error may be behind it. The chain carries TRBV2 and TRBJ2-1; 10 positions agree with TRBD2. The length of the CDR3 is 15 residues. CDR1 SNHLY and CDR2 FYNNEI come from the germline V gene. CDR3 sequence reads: CASREASGSPNEQFF. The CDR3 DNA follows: TGTGCCAGCAGGGAAGCTAGCGGGAGCCCCAATGAGCAGTTCTTC.

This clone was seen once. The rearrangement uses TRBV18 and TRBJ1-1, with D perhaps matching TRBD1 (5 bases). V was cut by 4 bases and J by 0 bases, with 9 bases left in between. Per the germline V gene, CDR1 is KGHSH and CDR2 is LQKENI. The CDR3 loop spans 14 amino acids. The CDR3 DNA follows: TGTGCCAGCTCACTGGACATGCTGAACACTGAAGCTTTCTTT. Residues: CASSLDMLNTEAFF.

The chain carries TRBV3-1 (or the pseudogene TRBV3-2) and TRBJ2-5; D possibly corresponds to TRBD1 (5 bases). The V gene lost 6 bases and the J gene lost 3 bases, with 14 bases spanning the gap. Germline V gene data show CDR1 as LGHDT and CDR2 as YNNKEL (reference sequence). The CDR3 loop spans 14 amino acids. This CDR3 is CASRATTGKETQYF. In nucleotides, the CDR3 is TGTGCCAGCAGGGCCACCACAGGAAAAGAGACCCAGTACTTC.

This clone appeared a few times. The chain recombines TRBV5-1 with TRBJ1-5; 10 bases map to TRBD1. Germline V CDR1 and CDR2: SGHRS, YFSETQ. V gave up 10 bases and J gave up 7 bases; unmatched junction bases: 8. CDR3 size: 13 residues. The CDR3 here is CADRPGQGQPQHF. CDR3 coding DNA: TGCGCCGATAGACCGGGACAGGGGCAGCCCCAGCATTTT.

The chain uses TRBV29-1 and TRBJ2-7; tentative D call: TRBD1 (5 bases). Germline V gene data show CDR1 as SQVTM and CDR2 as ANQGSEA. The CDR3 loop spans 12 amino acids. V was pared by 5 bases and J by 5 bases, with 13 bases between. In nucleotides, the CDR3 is TGCAGCGTTCGGCAGGGAATTCACGAGCAGTACTTC. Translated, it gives CSVRQGIHEQYF.

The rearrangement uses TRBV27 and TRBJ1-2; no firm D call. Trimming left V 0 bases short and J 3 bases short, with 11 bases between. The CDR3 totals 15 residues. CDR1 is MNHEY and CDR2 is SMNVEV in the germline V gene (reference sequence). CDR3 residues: CASSLSPGEDYGYTF. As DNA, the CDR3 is TGTGCCAGCAGTTTATCACCGGGAGAGGACTATGGCTACACCTTC.

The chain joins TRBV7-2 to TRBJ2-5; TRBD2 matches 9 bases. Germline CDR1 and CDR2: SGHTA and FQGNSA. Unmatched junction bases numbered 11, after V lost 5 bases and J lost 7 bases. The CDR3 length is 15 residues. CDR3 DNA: TGTGCCAGCAGCACCTCCCGCGGGGGGGTGGGGACCCAGTACTTC. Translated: CASSTSRGGVGTQYF.

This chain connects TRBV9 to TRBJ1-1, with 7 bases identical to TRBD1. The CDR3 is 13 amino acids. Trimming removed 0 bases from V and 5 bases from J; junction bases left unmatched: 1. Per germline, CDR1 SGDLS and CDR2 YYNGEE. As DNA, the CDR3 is TGTGCCAGCAGCGTAGTGACAGGGACTGAAGCTTTCTTT. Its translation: CASSVVTGTEAFF.

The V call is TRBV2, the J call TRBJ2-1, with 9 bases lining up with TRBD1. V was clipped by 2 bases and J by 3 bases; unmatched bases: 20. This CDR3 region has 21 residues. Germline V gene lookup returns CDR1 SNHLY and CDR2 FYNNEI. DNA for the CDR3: TGTGCCAGCAGTGAACTCGCCGGGACAGGGATTATGCTGCGCTACTACAATGAGCAGTTCTTC. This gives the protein CASSELAGTGIMLRYYNEQFF.

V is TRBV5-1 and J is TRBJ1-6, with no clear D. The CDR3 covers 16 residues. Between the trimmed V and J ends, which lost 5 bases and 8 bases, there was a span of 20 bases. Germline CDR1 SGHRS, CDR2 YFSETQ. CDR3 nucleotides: TGCGCCAGCAGTTTTCAAGGGAGTTTTCGGGATTCACCCCTCCACTTT. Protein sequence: CASSFQGSFRDSPLHF.

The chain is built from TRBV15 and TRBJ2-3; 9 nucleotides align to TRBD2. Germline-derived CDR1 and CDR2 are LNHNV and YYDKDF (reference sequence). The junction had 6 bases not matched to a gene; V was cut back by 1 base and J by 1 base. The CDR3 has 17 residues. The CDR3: CATSRVRRTSGTDTQYF. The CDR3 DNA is TGTGCCACCAGCAGAGTCCGGAGGACTAGCGGCACAGATACGCAGTATTTT.

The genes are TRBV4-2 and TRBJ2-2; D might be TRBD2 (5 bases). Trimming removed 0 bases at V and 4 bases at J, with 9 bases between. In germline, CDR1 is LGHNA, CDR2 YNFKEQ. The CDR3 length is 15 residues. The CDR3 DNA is TGTGCCAGCAGCCAAGAAGGACTTCTCACCGGGGAGCTGTTTTTT. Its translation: CASSQEGLLTGELFF.

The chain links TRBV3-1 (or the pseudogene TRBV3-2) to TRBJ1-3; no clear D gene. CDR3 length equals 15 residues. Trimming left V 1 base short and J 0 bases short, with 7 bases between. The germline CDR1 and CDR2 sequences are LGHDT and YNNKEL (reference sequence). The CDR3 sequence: CASSQGQSSGNTIYF. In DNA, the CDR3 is TGTGCCAGCAGCCAAGGGCAGTCCTCTGGAAACACCATATATTTT.

CDR3 amino acids: CASSSGQGTQYF. The DNA of the CDR3 is TGCGCCAGCAGCTCGGGACAGGGTACGCAGTATTTT. V usage is TRBV5-1 and J usage is TRBJ2-3, with 9 bases lining up with TRBD1. The junction had 1 base not matched to a gene; V was cut back by 3 bases and J by 8 bases. Germline CDR1 reads SGHRS; CDR2 reads YFSETQ. This CDR3 has 12 residues.